This T cell receptor (beta chain) came from a study of Ad26.COV2.S vaccination and SARS-CoV-2 variants. Across the whole study: In the COV1001 trial, the donor was in the Ad26.COV2.S arm.

Trimming at V came to 3 bases and at J to 7 bases, leaving 4 bases not matched to a gene. CDR3 length: 15 amino acids. Per the germline V gene, CDR1 is MGHRA and CDR2 is YSYEKL. This clone has just one count. Its antigen is not known. Notes on the study in general: Vaccinated individuals (as opposed to placebo recipients) had higher spike-specific TCR breadth.

Regarding treatment: around 19 received Ad26.COV2.S at low or high dose, single or two shots; about 5 received placebo; per-sample allocation not given. Day 63 following the first vaccine or placebo injection was when the samples were taken. Ad26 vector vaccine expressed Wuhan-strain SARS-CoV-2 spike. Some clones are missing from TCRdb's copy, which holds only in-frame ones; the method was immunoSEQ multiplex PCR. The profile covers about 350,000 clones, with around nine tenths appearing a single time and approximately 5% taken by the ten largest. The chain combines TRBV4-1 with TRBJ2-1; 12 positions match TRBD2. The source of this sequence is a person aged 18-60 years who received the Ad26.COV2.S COVID-19 vaccine or a placebo. The input for sequencing was peripheral blood, taken in a trial of Ad26.COV2.S vaccine versus placebo. CDR3 region: CASSHPGLAGNEQFF. The CDR3 bases are TGCGCCAGCAGCCACCCCGGACTAGCGGGGAATGAGCAGTTCTTC.